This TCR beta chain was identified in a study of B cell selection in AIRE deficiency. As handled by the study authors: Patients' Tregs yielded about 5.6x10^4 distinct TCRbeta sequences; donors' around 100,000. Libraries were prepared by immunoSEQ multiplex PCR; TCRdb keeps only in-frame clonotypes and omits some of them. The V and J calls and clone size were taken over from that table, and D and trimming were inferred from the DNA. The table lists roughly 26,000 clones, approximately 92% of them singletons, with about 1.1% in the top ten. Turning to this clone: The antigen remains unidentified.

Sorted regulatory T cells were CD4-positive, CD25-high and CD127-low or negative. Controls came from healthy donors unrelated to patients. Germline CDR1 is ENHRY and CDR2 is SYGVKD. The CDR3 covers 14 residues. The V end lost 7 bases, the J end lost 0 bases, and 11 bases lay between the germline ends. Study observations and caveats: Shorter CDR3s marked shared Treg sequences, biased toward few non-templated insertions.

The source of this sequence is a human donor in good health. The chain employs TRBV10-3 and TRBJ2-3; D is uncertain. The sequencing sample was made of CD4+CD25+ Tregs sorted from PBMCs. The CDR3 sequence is CAITRSTSTDTQYF. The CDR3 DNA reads TGTGCCATCACCCGTTCGACTAGCACAGATACGCAGTATTTT.